This entry is about one T cell receptor (beta chain). Trimming pared 5 bases from V and 2 bases from J, leaving 20 bases between. This CDR3 contains 17 residues. Looked up from germline, CDR1 is MNHEY and CDR2 is SMNVEV (reference sequence). The data were taken from a study of cytotoxic CD8 clonotypes in ibrutinib-treated CLL. Cryopreserved PBMCs supplied 1.5 to 2.5 micrograms of genomic DNA for TCR beta libraries. Some clones are missing from TCRdb's copy, which holds only in-frame ones; the method was immunoSEQ multiplex PCR. The profile shows some 50,000 clones, approximately 69% of them singletons.

The chain has TRBV27 and TRBJ2-3, with D possibly matching TRBD2 (5 bases). This sequence was found in a human donor with chronic lymphocytic leukemia. This specimen consisted of PBMCs, obtained after 12 months of ibrutinib treatment. The CDR3 sequence is CASSPGPSPGITDTQYF. The CDR3 DNA reads as TGTGCCAGCAGTCCAGGCCCCTCGCCGGGAATCACAGATACGCAGTATTTT.